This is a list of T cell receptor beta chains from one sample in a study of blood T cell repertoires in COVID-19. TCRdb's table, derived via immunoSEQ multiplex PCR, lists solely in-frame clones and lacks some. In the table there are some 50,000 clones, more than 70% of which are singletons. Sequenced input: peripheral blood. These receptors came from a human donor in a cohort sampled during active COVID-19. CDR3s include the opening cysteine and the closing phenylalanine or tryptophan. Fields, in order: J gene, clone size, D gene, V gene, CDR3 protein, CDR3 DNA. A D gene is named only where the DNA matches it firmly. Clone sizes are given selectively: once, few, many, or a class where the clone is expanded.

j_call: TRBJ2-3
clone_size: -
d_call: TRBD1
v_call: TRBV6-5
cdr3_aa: CASSRTGDYTDTQYF
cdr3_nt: TGTGCCAGCAGTCGGACAGGGGATTACACAGATACGCAGTATTTT

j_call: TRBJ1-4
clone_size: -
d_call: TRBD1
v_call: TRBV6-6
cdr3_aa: CASSTQQGAKEKLFF
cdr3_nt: TGTGCCAGCAGTACCCAACAGGGGGCAAAAGAAAAACTGTTTTTT

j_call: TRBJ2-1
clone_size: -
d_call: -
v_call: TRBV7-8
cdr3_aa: CASSPSLAHEQFF
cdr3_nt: TGTGCCAGCAGCCCCTCTTTGGCACATGAGCAGTTCTTC

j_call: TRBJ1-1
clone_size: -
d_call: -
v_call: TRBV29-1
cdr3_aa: CSVEDRGGAEAFF
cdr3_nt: TGCAGCGTTGAAGATCGTGGGGGCGCTGAAGCTTTCTTT

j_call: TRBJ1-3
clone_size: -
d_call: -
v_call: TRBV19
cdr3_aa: CASSTQGTSGNTIYF
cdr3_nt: TGTGCCAGTAGTACCCAGGGGACCTCTGGAAACACCATATATTTT

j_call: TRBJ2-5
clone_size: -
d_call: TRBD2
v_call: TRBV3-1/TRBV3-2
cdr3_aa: CASSQRRDYLQETQYF
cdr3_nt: TGTGCCAGCAGCCAACGTCGGGACTACCTTCAAGAGACCCAGTACTTC

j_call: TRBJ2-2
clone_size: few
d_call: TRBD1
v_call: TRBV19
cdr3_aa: CASSTQGQVIGELFF
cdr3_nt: TGTGCCAGTAGTACCCAGGGACAGGTGATCGGGGAGCTGTTTTTT

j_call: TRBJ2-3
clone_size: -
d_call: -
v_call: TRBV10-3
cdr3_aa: CAISDTKSPDTQYF
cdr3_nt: TGTGCCATCAGTGATACTAAATCCCCAGATACGCAGTATTTT

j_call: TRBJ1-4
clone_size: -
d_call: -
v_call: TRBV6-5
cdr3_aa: CASSSGGFNEKLFF
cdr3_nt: TGTGCCAGCAGTAGCGGCGGATTTAATGAAAAACTGTTTTTT

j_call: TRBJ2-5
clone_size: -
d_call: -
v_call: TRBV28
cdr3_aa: CASSKDTQETQYF
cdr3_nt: TGTGCCAGCAGTAAGGACACCCAAGAGACCCAGTACTTC

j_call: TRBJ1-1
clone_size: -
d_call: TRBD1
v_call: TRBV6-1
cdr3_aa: CASSEWGTGRFNTEAFF
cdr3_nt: TGTGCCAGCAGTGAATGGGGGACAGGGCGATTTAACACTGAAGCTTTCTTT

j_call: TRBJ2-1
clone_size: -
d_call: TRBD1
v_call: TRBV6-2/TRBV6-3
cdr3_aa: CASSGQGSDNEQFF
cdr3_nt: TGTGCCAGCAGCGGACAGGGGTCCGACAATGAGCAGTTCTTC

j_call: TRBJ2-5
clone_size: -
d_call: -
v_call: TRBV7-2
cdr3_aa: CASSLVGQTVGSRETQYF
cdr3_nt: TGTGCCAGCAGCTTAGTGGGCCAGACGGTCGGCAGTCGCGAGACCCAGTACTTC

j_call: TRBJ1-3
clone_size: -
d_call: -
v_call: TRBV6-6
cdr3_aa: CASESRSGNTIYF
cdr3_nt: TGTGCCAGCGAATCGAGGTCTGGAAACACCATATATTTT

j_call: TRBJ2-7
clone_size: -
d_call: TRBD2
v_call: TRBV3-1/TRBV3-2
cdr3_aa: CASSQEWGRAGYEQYF
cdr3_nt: TGTGCCAGCAGCCAAGAATGGGGGAGGGCCGGATACGAGCAGTACTTC

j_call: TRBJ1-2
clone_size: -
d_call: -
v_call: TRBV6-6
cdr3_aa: CASSYIRGGPTF
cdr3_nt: TGTGCCAGCAGTTACATTCGGGGAGGTCCCACCTTC

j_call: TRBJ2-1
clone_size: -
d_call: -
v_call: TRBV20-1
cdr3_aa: CSASGPGLYYNEQFF
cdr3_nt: TGCAGTGCTAGTGGCCCGGGACTGTATTACAATGAGCAGTTCTTC